This T cell receptor (beta chain) originates from a study of early stage breast cancer tumors. General study findings and limits: In about 90% of the 16 patients, blood comparison separated tumor from normal breast. Enriched TCRB sequences shared across patients were mostly commonly generated sequences.

This CDR3 is 12 amino acids long. V dropped 0 bases and J dropped 7 bases, with 4 bases sitting between them. CDR1 and CDR2 (germline): SGDLS, YYNGEE. Sequencing used immunoSEQ multiplex PCR; TCRdb keeps in-frame clones, though not all of them. The table lists about 9,400 clones, about 66% of them singletons, with less than 9% in the top ten. Note on this clone: Its specificity is not known.

Roughly 18-55 mg of tissue was diced for each tumor. The chain is built from TRBV9 and TRBJ2-2, with D uncertain. This clonotype was sampled from a person aged 50 to 59 with breast cancer. The material sequenced was breast tumor tissue. The CDR3 region has the DNA TGTGCCAGCAGCGTAGATGTCGGGGAGCTGTTTTTT. It yields the protein CASSVDVGELFF. The complete variable domain, with remaining parts taken from reference TRBV9 and TRBJ2-2, reads DSGVTQTPKHLITATGQRVTLRCSPRSGDLSVYWYQQSLDQGLQFLIQYYNGEERAKGNILERFSAQQFPDLHSELNLSSLELGDSALYFCASSVDVGELFFGEGSRLTVL.